Here is one T cell receptor (beta chain) with its context. Its antigen has not been determined. Base-call qualities are not available, and no considerably larger clone is one nucleotide away. This sample stems from a study of Ad26.COV2.S vaccination and SARS-CoV-2 variants (dated by TCRdb to the early 2020s). Background on the whole study: Vaccine-arm donors came from COV1001, a multicentre, randomized, double-blind, placebo-controlled phase I-IIa trial of Ad26.COV2.S in healthy adults. Dosing of Ad26.COV2.S was intramuscular, at either 5x10^10 or 1x10^11 viral particles, delivered as one shot or as two shots spaced 56 days apart. TCRbeta repertoire sequencing was used to assess the specificity and breadth of SARS-CoV-2-reactive T cell receptors after Ad26.COV2.S vaccination. The TCR-sequenced set comprised about 32 samples: some 20 Ad26.COV2.S vaccine recipients, 5 placebo recipients and 8 SARS-CoV-2 convalescent individuals. Trial participants were randomized into five groups of five: low-dose or high-dose Ad26.COV2.S given once or twice, or placebo on both occasions. Blinding of investigators to trial group allocation was maintained during experiments and outcome assessment.

General conclusions and limits of the study: The authors noted that the TCR breadth and depth analyses may have underestimated total T cell responses. Ad26.COV2.S recipients had higher spike-specific TCR breadth than placebo recipients (P = 0.0014). After vaccination, spike-specific CD8+ and CD4+ T cell responses were reported to show substantial breadth. Comparable non-spike TCR breadth was observed between vaccine and placebo recipients, consistent with only spike being contained in the vaccine. Comparing responses between vaccine doses or regimens was not something the study was powered to do.

Its CDR3 holds 14 amino acids, cysteine through phenylalanine. Only CDR3 DNA is held: 42 bases, read in frame from base 1. CDR1 and CDR2 are read off the germline V gene (reference sequence) as MNHEY and SMNVEV. V and J are truncated by 3 bases and 7 bases respectively, leaving an intervening sequence of 10 bases. According to the study, the label for this sample's treatment or condition signals: about 20 received Ad26.COV2.S at low or high dose, single or two shots; about 5 received placebo; per-sample allocation not given. Repertoires of vaccine and placebo recipients were sequenced from samples taken on day 63 after the first injection. Cohort 1b enrolled around 24 adults aged 18-55 years at a single site in Boston, USA, between 29 July and 7 August 2020. Ad26.COV2.S was a replication-incompetent adenovirus type 26 vector that expressed a prefusion-stabilized SARS-CoV-2 spike protein derived from the original Wuhan strain.

The immunoSEQ Assay was the method used to sequence TCRbeta CDR3 regions. After extraction, genomic DNA underwent amplification by bias-controlled multiplex PCR, followed by high-throughput sequencing. As for the authors' bioinformatics: To quantify the absolute abundance of each unique TCRbeta CDR3 region, sequences were collapsed and filtered. T cell fraction was estimated by normalization of TCRbeta template counts to usable DNA, with usable DNA being measured through amplification of reference genes present in all nucleated cells. Repertoire TCRs were annotated as SARS-CoV-2-specific by exact matching of V gene, CDR3 amino acid sequence and J gene to a known reactive TCR set. MIRA supplied the reference SARS-CoV-2 TCR set, which was filtered for enrichment in COVID-19-positive ImmuneCODE repertoires so that public or cross-reactive TCRs were removed. Using the MIRA antigens, annotated TCRs were further analysed by specific ORF or by position within an ORF. Depth was the summed frequency of annotated unique rearrangements, while breadth was defined as annotated unique rearrangements over total unique productive rearrangements. TCR breadth was compared between groups using two-sided Wilcoxon rank-sum tests. The immuneACCESS repertoire file appears here via TCRdb, limited to in-frame rearrangements. These files lack a portion of the clones; in checked studies, under half of the deficit traces to unresolved V genes, and the cause of the others is not known. V and J calls and clone size are copied from that table; D and trimming were computed from the DNA. Present in this sample are some 250,000 clones, approximately 90% of which were seen just once. The ten largest clones capture approximately 12% of the sample.

The chain links TRBV27 with TRBJ1-6; possibly the D gene is TRBD1, per 6 matching bases. Sequenced material: peripheral blood, taken in a trial of Ad26.COV2.S vaccine versus placebo. The source is a person aged 18-60 years who received the Ad26.COV2.S COVID-19 vaccine or a placebo. The CDR3 protein sequence reads: CASSFRTENSPLHF. In nucleotide form, the sequence is TGTGCCAGCAGTTTCCGGACAGAGAATTCACCCCTCCACTTT.